The 5 T cell receptor beta chains below all came from one sample that was sequenced in a study of OX40 agonist ivuxolimab in advanced cancers. Clones were read by immunoSEQ multiplex PCR, and TCRdb kept only the in-frame ones, dropping some. The repertoire holds tens of thousands of clones, with under 90% as singletons. The specimen was CD4+ or CD8+ T cells sorted from blood, collected in a trial of the OX40 agonist ivuxolimab. Every receptor here comes from an adult with an advanced solid tumor such as melanoma, head and neck, liver or kidney cancer.

Note on this clone: Within the sample, other DNA sequences also encode this same CDR3. J is TRBJ2-2 and V is TRBV10-3; D possibly uses TRBD1 or TRBD2 (5 bases each). The CDR3 covers 14 residues. Germline values: CDR1 ENHRY, CDR2 SYGVKD. The V end was cut by 4 bases, the J end by 1 base, with 7 bases between. The CDR3 nucleotides are TGTGCCATCAGTGGGGACCGGAACACCGGGGAGCTGTTTTTT. The encoded protein is CAISGDRNTGELFF.

The chain is built from TRBV19 and TRBJ1-2, with a possible D match to TRBD1 (6 bases). There are 14 residues in the CDR3. Germline loops: CDR1 LNHDA, CDR2 SQIVND (reference sequence). V gave up 4 bases and J gave up 2 bases, with 11 bases separating them. The DNA for the CDR3 is TGTGCCAGTAGTACGGGAACAGGGAACTATGGCTACACCTTC. Encoded protein: CASSTGTGNYGYTF.

The gene calls are TRBV6-4 and TRBJ2-2, with a tentative D call TRBD1 (5 bases). Trimming shortened V by 0 bases and J by 3 bases, and 8 bases separated the two germline ends. This CDR3 is built from 15 residues. CDR1 is MRHNA and CDR2 is SNTAGT in the germline V gene. The chain's CDR3 is CASSDSSGYTGELFF. The DNA for the CDR3 is TGTGCCAGCAGTGACTCTTCAGGGTACACCGGGGAGCTGTTTTTT.

The table lists this clone with a count of one. V usage is TRBV27 and J usage is TRBJ2-3; 10 bases agree with TRBD1. The CDR3 length is 16 residues. Trimming at V came to 6 bases and at J to 2 bases, leaving 8 bases not matched to a gene. The germline V gene encodes CDR1 MNHEY and CDR2 SMNVEV (reference sequence). The CDR3 region has the DNA TGTGCCAGCAGCGCGACAGGGGGCGAACCCACAGATACGCAGTATTTT. Amino acid sequence: CASSATGGEPTDTQYF.

This chain connects TRBV7-2 to TRBJ2-7, with D tentatively TRBD1 (5 bases). Germline assignment: CDR1 SGHTA and CDR2 FQGNSA. The CDR3 is 14 residues long. Trimming shortened V by 0 bases and J by 2 bases, and 8 bases separated the two germline ends. CDR3 in amino acids: CASSLAQGPYEQYF. CDR3 coding DNA: TGTGCCAGCAGCTTAGCTCAGGGTCCCTACGAGCAGTACTTC. The full variable domain, its missing parts supplied by reference TRBV7-2 and TRBJ2-7, is GAGVSQSPSNKVTEKGKDVELRCDPISGHTALYWYRQSLGQGLEFLIYFQGNSAPDKSGLPSDRFSAERTGGSVSTLTIQRTQQEDSAVYLCASSLAQGPYEQYFGPGTRLTVT.